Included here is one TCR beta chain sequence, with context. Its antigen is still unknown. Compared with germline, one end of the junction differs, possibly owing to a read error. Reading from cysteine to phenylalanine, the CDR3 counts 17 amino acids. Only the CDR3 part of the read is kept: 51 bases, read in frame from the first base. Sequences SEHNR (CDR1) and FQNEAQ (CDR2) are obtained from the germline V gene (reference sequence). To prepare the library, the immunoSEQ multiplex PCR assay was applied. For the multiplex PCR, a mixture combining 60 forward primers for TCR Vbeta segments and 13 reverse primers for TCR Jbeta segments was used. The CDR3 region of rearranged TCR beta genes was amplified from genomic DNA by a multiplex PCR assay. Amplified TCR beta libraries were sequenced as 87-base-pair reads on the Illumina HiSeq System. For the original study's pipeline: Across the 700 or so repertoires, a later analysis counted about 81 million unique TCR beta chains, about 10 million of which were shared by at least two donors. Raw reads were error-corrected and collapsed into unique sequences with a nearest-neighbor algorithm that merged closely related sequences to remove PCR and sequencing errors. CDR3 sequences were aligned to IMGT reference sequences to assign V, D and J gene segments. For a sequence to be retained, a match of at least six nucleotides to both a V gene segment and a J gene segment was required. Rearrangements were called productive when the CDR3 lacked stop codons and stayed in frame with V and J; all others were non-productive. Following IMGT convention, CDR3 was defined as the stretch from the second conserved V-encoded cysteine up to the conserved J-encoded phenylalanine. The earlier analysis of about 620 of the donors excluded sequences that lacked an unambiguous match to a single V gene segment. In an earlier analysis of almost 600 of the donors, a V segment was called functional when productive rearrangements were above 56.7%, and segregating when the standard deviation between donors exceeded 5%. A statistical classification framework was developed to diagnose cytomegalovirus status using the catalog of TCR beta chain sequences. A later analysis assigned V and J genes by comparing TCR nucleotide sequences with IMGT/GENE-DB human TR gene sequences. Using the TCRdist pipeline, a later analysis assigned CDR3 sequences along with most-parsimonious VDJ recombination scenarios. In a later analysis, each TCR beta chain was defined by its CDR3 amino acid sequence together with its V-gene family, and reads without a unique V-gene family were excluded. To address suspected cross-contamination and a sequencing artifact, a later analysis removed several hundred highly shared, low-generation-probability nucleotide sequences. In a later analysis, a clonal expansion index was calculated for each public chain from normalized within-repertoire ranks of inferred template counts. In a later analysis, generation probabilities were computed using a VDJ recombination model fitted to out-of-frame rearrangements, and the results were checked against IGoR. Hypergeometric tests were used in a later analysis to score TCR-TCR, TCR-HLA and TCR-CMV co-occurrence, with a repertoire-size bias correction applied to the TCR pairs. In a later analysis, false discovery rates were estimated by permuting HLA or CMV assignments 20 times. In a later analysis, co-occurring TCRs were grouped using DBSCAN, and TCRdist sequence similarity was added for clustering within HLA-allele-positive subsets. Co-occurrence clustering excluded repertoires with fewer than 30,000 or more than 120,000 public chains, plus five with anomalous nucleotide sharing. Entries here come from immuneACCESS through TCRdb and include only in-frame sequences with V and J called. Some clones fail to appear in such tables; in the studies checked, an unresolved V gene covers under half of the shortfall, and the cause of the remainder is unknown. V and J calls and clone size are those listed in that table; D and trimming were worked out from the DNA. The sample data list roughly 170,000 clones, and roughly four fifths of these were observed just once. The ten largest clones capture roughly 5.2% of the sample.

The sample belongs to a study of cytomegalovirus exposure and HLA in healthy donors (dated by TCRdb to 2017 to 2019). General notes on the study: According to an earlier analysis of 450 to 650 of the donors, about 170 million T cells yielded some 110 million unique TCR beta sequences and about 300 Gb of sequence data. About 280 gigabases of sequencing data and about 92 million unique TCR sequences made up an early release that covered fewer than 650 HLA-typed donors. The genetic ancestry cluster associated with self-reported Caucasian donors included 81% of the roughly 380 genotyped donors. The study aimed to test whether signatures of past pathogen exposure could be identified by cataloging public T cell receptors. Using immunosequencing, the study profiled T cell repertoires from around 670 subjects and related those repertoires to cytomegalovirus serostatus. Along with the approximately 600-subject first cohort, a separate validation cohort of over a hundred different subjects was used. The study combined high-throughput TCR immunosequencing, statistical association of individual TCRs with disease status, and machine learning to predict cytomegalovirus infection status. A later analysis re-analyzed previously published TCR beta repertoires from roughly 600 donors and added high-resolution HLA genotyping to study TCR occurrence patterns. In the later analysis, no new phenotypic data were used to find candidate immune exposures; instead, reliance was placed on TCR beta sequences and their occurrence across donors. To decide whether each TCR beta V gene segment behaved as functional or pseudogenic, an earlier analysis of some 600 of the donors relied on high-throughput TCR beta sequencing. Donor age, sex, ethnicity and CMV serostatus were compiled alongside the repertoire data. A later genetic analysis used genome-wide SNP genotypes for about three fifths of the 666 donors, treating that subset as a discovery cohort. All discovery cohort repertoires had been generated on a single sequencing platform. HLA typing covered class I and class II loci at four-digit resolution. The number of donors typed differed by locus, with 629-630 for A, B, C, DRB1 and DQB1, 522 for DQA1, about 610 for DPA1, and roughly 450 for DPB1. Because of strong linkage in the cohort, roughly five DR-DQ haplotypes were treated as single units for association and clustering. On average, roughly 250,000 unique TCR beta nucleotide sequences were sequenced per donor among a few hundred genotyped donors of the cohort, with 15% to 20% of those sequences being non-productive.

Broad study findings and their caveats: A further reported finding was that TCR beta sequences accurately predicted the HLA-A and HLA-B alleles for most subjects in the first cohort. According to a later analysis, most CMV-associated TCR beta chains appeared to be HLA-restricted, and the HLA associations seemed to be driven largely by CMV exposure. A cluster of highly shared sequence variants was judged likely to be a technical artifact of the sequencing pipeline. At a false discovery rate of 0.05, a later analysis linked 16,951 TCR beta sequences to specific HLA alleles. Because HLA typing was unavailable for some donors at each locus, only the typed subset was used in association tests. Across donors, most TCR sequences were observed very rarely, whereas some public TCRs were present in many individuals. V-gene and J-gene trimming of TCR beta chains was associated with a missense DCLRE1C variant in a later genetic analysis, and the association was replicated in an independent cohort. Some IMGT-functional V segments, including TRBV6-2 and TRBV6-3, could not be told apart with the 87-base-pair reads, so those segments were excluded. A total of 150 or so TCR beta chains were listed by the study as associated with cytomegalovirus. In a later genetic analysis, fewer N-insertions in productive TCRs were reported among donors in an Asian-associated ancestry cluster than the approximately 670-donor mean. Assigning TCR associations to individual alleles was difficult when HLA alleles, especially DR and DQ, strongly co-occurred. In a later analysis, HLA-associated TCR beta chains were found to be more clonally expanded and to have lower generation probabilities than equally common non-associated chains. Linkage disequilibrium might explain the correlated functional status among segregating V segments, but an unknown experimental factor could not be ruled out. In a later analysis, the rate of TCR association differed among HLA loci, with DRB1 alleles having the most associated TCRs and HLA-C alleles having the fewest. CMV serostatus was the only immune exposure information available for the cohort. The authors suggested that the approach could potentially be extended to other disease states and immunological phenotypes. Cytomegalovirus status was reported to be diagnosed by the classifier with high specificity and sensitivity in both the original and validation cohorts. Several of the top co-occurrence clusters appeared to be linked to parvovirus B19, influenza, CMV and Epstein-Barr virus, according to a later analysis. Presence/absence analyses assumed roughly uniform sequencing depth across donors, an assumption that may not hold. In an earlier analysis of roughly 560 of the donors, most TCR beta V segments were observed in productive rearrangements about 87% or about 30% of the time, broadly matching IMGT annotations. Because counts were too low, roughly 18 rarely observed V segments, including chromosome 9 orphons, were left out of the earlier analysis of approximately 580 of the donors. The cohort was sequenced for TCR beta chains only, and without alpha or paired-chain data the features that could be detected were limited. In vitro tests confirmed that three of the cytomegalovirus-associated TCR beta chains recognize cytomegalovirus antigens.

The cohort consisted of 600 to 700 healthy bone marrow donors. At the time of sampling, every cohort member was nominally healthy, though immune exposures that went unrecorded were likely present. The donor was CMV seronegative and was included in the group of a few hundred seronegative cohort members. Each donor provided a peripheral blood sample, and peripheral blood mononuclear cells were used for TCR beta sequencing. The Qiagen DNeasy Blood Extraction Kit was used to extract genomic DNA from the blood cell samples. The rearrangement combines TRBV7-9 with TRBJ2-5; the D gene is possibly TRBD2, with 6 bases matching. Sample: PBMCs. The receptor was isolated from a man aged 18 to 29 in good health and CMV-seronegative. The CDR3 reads CSSSGRDAGRYQETQYF. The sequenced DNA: TGTTCCAGCAGCGGCCGGGACGCGGGGAGATATCAAGAGACCCAGTACTTC.